This T cell receptor (beta chain) was retrieved from a study of CD8 T cells in ankylosing spondylitis. Study-wide findings and caveats: In ankylosing spondylitis blood, a motif of roughly eight highly homologous TCR beta variants appeared characteristic. Both synovial fluid and blood in reactive arthritis had previously been reported to carry some motif variants. Reportedly, significant enrichment of disease-linked clones occurred in matched ankylosing spondylitis synovial fluid.

Germline V lookup: CDR1 SGHRS, CDR2 YFSETQ. The CDR3 contains 14 residues. Trimming left V 2 bases short and J 1 base short, with 9 bases between. Each CDR3 protein gets one entry after TCRdb re-called the 5' RACE reads with MiXCR. The repertoire consists of around 280,000 distinct CDR3 sequences, with 20% occurring once and the leading ten covering roughly 7.4%. In regard to this clonotype: The antigen remains undetermined.

The receptor was isolated from a male donor with ankylosing spondylitis or in good health (not recorded which). Sequences were obtained from blood, either unsorted or a sorted T cell fraction (not recorded which). V usage is TRBV5-1 and J usage is TRBJ1-1; D ambiguous. CDR3 nucleotide sequence: TGCGCCAGCAGCTTAAGGTTACAGAACACTGAAGCTTTCTTT. It yields the protein CASSLRLQNTEAFF.